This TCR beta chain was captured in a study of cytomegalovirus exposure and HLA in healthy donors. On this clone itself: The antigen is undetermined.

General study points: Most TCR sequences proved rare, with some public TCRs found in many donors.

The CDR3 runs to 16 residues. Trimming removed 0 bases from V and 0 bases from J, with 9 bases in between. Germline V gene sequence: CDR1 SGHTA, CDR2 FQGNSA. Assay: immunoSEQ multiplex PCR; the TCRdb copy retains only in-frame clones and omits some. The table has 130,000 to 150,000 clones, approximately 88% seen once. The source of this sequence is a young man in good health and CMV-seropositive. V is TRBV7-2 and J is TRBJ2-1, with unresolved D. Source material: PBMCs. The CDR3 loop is CASSLARISSYNEQFF. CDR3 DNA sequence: TGTGCCAGCAGCTTAGCGCGGATAAGCTCCTACAATGAGCAGTTCTTC.